The 27 T cell receptor beta chains below were found in one sample sequenced in a study of T cell responses to AZD1222 COVID-19 vaccine. Sequenced by immunoSEQ multiplex PCR; TCRdb stores in-frame clones only, minus some. The table shows about 130,000 clones, with approximately 88% occurring only once. The input for sequencing was peripheral blood, taken on day 0 of AZD1222 vaccination. Receptors were obtained from an adult in good health.

This sequence joins TRBV19 and TRBJ1-2; 9 bases align to TRBD1. The CDR3 covers 14 residues. Trimming took 5 bases from V and 7 from J; bases not matched to a gene: 8. Germline CDR1 reads LNHDA; CDR2 reads SQIVND (reference sequence). CDR3 nucleotides: TGTGCCAGTAGTGCCGGGACAGGGCCGATTGGCTACACCTTC. Translation: CASSAGTGPIGYTF.

The CDR3 DNA follows: TGTGCCAGCAGTGAAAGACGGGACAACAATCAGCCCCAGCATTTT. Its protein product is CASSERRDNNQPQHF. The chain joins TRBV2 to TRBJ1-5, with a weak D call TRBD1 (6 bases). The length of the CDR3 is 15 residues. The V end was cut by 2 bases, the J end by 3 bases, with 11 bases between. Germline loops: CDR1 SNHLY, CDR2 FYNNEI.

This clone was counted a single time. The chain is built from TRBV5-8 and TRBJ2-1, with 7 positions matching TRBD2. V lost 4 bases and J lost 4; bases outside the gene matches: 5. The germline gives CDR1 SGHTS, CDR2 YDEGEE. The CDR3 is 14 residues long. The CDR3 reads CASSPPGGYNEQFF. The CDR3 DNA reads TGTGCCAGCAGCCCGCCGGGGGGTTACAATGAGCAGTTCTTC.

The chain has TRBV5-1 and TRBJ2-3; D gene unclear. There are 13 residues in the CDR3. The germline V and J ends were trimmed by 0 bases and 4 bases, with 6 bases remaining between them. Germline lookup yields CDR1 SGHRS and CDR2 YFSETQ. The CDR3 loop reads CASSLAPSDTQYF. Here the CDR3 DNA reads TGCGCCAGCAGCTTGGCGCCTTCAGATACGCAGTATTTT.

The rearrangement links TRBV6-5 to TRBJ1-1; D may be TRBD1 (6 bases). Germline V gene data show CDR1 as MNHEY and CDR2 as SVGAGI. Deletions cut 6 bases from V and 0 bases from J, with 11 bases between. The CDR3 extends over 14 amino acids. The CDR3 DNA is TGTGCCAGCAGATCGGACAGAGTGAACACTGAAGCTTTCTTT. This sequence encodes CASRSDRVNTEAFF.

This chain links TRBV6-5 with TRBJ1-2, with D perhaps matching TRBD1 (6 bases). Trimming removed 8 bases from V and 6 bases from J, with 10 bases in between. Germline V gene data show CDR1 as MNHEY and CDR2 as SVGAGI. CDR3 length equals 11 residues. CDR3 loop: CASYREDGYTF. The CDR3 DNA is TGTGCCAGCTACAGGGAGGATGGCTACACCTTC.

The rearrangement uses TRBV6-2 or TRBV6-3 and TRBJ2-1; weak D call: TRBD2 (5 bases). The germline CDR1 and CDR2 sequences are MNHEY and SVGEGT. Trimming took 0 bases from V and 7 from J, leaving 10 bases between them. This CDR3 region has 14 residues. CDR3 nucleotides: TGTGCCAGCAGTTACTCGACGGACTTTAATGAGCAGTTCTTC. It is translated as CASSYSTDFNEQFF.

This clone came up a few times. The chain joins TRBV6-5 to TRBJ2-7, with 7 positions matching TRBD1. The V gene end was trimmed by 0 bases and the J gene end by 7 bases; junction bases not matched to a gene: 12. CDR3 length: 16 amino acids. Germline CDR1 and CDR2: MNHEY and SVGAGI. The CDR3 sequence: CASSYSGDRAYGEQYF. The CDR3 DNA sequence: TGTGCCAGCAGTTACTCGGGAGACAGGGCATATGGTGAGCAGTACTTC.

The chain joins TRBV6-5 to TRBJ2-7, with TRBD2 matching 9 bases. From germline, CDR1 is MNHEY and CDR2 SVGAGI. After removal of 7 bases from V and 4 bases from J, the junction contained 8 bases not matched to a gene. The CDR3 contains 14 residues. CDR3 sequence (DNA): TGTGCCAGCAACTTGGCTAGCGGGACTTACGAGCAGTACTTC. Translation gives CASNLASGTYEQYF.

Only a few counts were recorded for this clone. The chain joins TRBV6-2 or TRBV6-3 to TRBJ2-7; D gene ambiguous. Looked up from germline, CDR1 is MNHEY and CDR2 is SVGEGT. Trimming removed 4 bases from V and 3 bases from J, with 10 bases in between. The CDR3 is 13 amino acids. Here the CDR3 DNA reads TGTGCCAGCAGTTTGGGCCACAACTACGAGCAGTACTTC. This translates into CASSLGHNYEQYF.

This chain uses TRBV2 with TRBJ1-6, with a weak D call TRBD1 (6 bases). There are 15 residues in the CDR3. V dropped 7 bases and J dropped 9 bases, with 19 bases sitting between them. Germline CDR1 and CDR2: SNHLY and FYNNEI. CDR3: CASIRTRDNTSPLHF. In DNA, the CDR3 is TGTGCCAGCATAAGGACCCGGGACAACACTTCACCCCTCCACTTT.

The chain has TRBV6-5 and TRBJ2-7, with D possibly being TRBD1 (5 bases). The CDR3 consists of 15 residues. Deletions cut 6 bases from V and 1 base from J, with 16 bases between. The V gene's germline CDR1 is MNHEY and CDR2 SVGAGI. The chain's CDR3 is CASRLGRTESYEQYF. The DNA for the CDR3 is TGTGCCAGCAGATTGGGGCGGACGGAATCCTACGAGCAGTACTTC.

V and J are TRBV5-4 and TRBJ1-4; 7 bases align to TRBD1. The CDR3 loop spans 14 amino acids. V lost 3 bases to trimming and J lost 4 bases; unmatched junction nucleotides: 3. Germline V gene data show CDR1 as SGHNT and CDR2 as YYREEE (reference sequence). CDR3 protein: CASSSGQNNEKLFF. CDR3 nucleotide sequence: TGTGCCAGCAGCTCGGGACAGAATAATGAAAAACTGTTTTTT.

The V gene is TRBV5-1, the J gene TRBJ2-7, with D perhaps matching TRBD2 (7 bases). V gave up 4 bases and J gave up 5 bases, with 16 bases separating them. CDR1 and CDR2 from the germline V gene are SGHRS and YFSETQ. This CDR3 region has 14 residues. This CDR3 is CASSLTRGLNEQYF. The CDR3 DNA reads as TGCGCCAGCAGCCTGACGCGGGGGCTGAACGAGCAGTACTTC.

The chain uses TRBV10-1 and TRBJ2-7, with D possibly being TRBD2 (5 bases). The CDR3 contains 13 residues. Germline V lookup: CDR1 WNHNN, CDR2 SYGVQD (reference sequence). V was clipped by 2 bases and J by 5 bases, with 10 bases between them. This chain's CDR3 is CASSETRTHEQYF. In DNA, the CDR3 is TGCGCCAGCAGTGAGACTAGGACGCACGAGCAGTACTTC.

This clone was observed many times. The chain has TRBV11-3 and TRBJ1-1, with D hard to call. Trimming stripped 5 bases from V and 0 bases from J, with 7 bases between. The germline V gene encodes CDR1 SGHNT and CDR2 YENEEA. This CDR3 is 13 amino acids long. CDR3 in DNA: TGTGCCAGCAGCCAAACCCTGAACACTGAAGCTTTCTTT. Amino acids: CASSQTLNTEAFF.

This chain connects TRBV5-1 to TRBJ2-1; either TRBD1 or TRBD2 may supply D (6 bases each). The CDR3 has 15 residues. Germline V gene data show CDR1 as SGHRS and CDR2 as YFSETQ. V lost 4 bases to trimming and J lost 2 bases, with 13 bases between them. The CDR3 spells CASSQRRDTYNEQFF. For the CDR3, the DNA is TGCGCCAGCAGCCAAAGGCGGGACACCTACAATGAGCAGTTCTTC.

J is TRBJ2-7 and V is TRBV5-4; 7 nucleotides align to TRBD2. Germline CDR1 reads SGHNT; CDR2 reads YYREEE (reference sequence). Germline trimming cut 0 bases from V and 2 bases from J; bases unmatched to any gene: 2. The CDR3 runs 14 residues. CDR3 residues: CASSLGGRAYEQYF. CDR3 sequence (DNA): TGTGCCAGCAGCTTGGGCGGGAGAGCCTACGAGCAGTACTTC.

This chain links TRBV6-6 with TRBJ1-3; 7 bases fit TRBD1. The CDR3 sequence is 16 residues long. After removal of 6 bases from V and 3 bases from J, the junction contained 11 bases not matched to a gene. Germline V gene data show CDR1 as MNHNY and CDR2 as SVGAGI (reference sequence). The CDR3 is CASRPKTGLGGNTIYF. CDR3 nucleotide sequence: TGTGCCAGCAGGCCCAAGACAGGGTTGGGTGGAAACACCATATATTTT.

The rearrangement uses TRBV23-1 and TRBJ2-7, with a tentative D call TRBD1 (6 bases). TRBV23-1 belongs to the ORF category, with a function that is uncertain. V lost 6 bases and J lost 5, with 20 bases in between. The CDR3 has 15 residues. In DNA, the CDR3 is TGCGCCAGCAGCCCCGGGACATCCTTTCGGAACGAGCAGTACTTC. Translated: CASSPGTSFRNEQYF.

The chain joins TRBV4-1 to TRBJ2-1; D gene uncertain. The CDR3 loop spans 12 amino acids. Germline values: CDR1 MGHRA, CDR2 YSYEKL. V lost 4 bases and J 9 bases, leaving 10 bases between the germline ends. This chain's CDR3 is CASSPTQGEQFF. CDR3 sequence (DNA): TGCGCCAGCAGCCCGACGCAAGGTGAGCAGTTCTTC.

The genes are TRBV5-4 and TRBJ1-1, with D hard to call. V lost 1 base to trimming and J lost 8 bases, with 18 bases between them. Germline V gene data show CDR1 as SGHNT and CDR2 as YYREEE (reference sequence). The CDR3 runs 15 residues. DNA for the CDR3: TGTGCCAGCAGCTTGTCGGGCATTAACCCTCTGGAAGCTTTCTTT. This codes for CASSLSGINPLEAFF.

CDR3 in amino acids: CASSLSSDIQETQYF. The CDR3 bases are TGTGCCAGCTCACTTTCTAGCGATATCCAAGAGACCCAGTACTTC. The V and J genes are TRBV18 and TRBJ2-5; perhaps TRBD2 as D (6 bases). Looked up from germline, CDR1 is KGHSH and CDR2 is LQKENI. The CDR3 is made up of 15 amino acids. Between the trimmed V and J ends, which lost 4 bases and 1 base, there was a span of 13 bases.

The V gene is TRBV4-1, the J gene TRBJ1-3; D is perhaps TRBD1 (6 bases). Germline loops: CDR1 MGHRA, CDR2 YSYEKL. V was trimmed by 5 bases and J by 2 bases, leaving 10 bases between them. The CDR3 is 14 residues long. CDR3 DNA: TGCGCCAGCAGCGCCGGGGGGCCTGGAAACACCATATATTTT. Amino acid sequence: CASSAGGPGNTIYF.

The V call is TRBV10-3, the J call TRBJ2-6; 7 nucleotides line up with TRBD1. The CDR3 length is 14 residues. CDR1 is ENHRY, CDR2 SYGVKD, per germline. The junction had 5 bases not matched to a gene; V was cut back by 10 bases and J by 2 bases. The CDR3 bases are TGTGCCACCATCAGGGGGACTGGGGCCAACGTCCTGACTTTC. Amino acid sequence: CATIRGTGANVLTF.

V and J are TRBV6-2 or TRBV6-3 and TRBJ1-4; D possibly corresponds to TRBD1 (6 bases). V lost 4 bases and J 8 bases, leaving 14 bases between the germline ends. CDR1 and CDR2 from the germline V gene are MNHEY and SVGEGT. This CDR3 spans 14 amino acids. The CDR3 sequence is CASSSSGTREKLFF. The CDR3 DNA follows: TGTGCCAGCAGTTCTTCCGGGACAAGGGAAAAACTGTTTTTT.

This clone appeared once. The chain is built from TRBV14 and TRBJ1-6; D gene unclear. Germline lookup yields CDR1 SGHDN and CDR2 FVKESK. The CDR3 covers 14 residues. V lost 4 bases and J lost 7, with 11 bases in between. The CDR3: CASSPESGNSPLHF. Here the CDR3 DNA reads TGTGCCAGCAGCCCGGAGAGCGGGAATTCACCCCTCCACTTT.